This T cell receptor beta chain derives from a study of T-cell memory formation after mild COVID-19. Study-wide context: The two donors had largely donor-specific TCR clusters.

TCRdb ran MiXCR on the 5' RACE reads and lists one entry per CDR3 protein. The sample includes approximately 250,000 distinct CDR3 sequences, 15% to 20% of them seen just once. This clonotype was recorded at least ten times. Germline-derived CDR1 and CDR2 are MNHEY and SVGEGT. The CDR3 runs to 13 residues. V lost 5 bases and J lost 4; bases outside the gene matches: 5. Sequences were obtained from PBMCs or a T cell subset sorted from them (not recorded which). The sequence came from a young man who had mild COVID-19 (a few samples of this study predate the infection). Cell type and time point are not known. The chain uses TRBV6-2 or TRBV6-3 and TRBJ2-7; TRBD1 matches at 7 bases. The DNA of the CDR3 is TGTGCCAGCAGTCACCCGGGACAGTACGAGCAGTACGTC. Amino acid sequence: CASSHPGQYEQYV.